A selection of T cell receptor beta chains follows, all from one sample in a study of control samples from healthy donors and cancer patients. Profiling relied on immunoSEQ multiplex PCR, and the TCRdb table lists in-frame clones only, not all of them. The sample consists of 150,000 or so clones, roughly 93% of them appearing once. Source material: blood. The origin of the receptors is a man aged 18 to 29 in good health. Each CDR3 is given with its conserved first and last residue. A D gene is named only where the DNA matches it firmly. Part of the rows lack a size; the others show once, few, many or a class for expanded clones.

j_call d_call clone_size v_call cdr3_nt cdr3_aa
TRBJ2-7 TRBD2 - TRBV7-7 TGTGCTAGCAGCCCTCTGGGGCTAGCGGGGGAATACGAGCAGTACTTC CASSPLGLAGEYEQYF
TRBJ1-1 - - TRBV7-6 TGTGCCAGCACCCTTTCGAAGGGCACTGAAGCTTTCTTT CASTLSKGTEAFF
TRBJ2-2 - - TRBV2 TGTGCCAGCAGCCTCCGATCGACAGCCCTGAACACCGGGGAGCTGTTTTTT CASSLRSTALNTGELFF
TRBJ2-7 TRBD1 - TRBV13 TGTGCCAGCAGACAAATCCGAGACAGGGCCTACGAGCAGTACTTC CASRQIRDRAYEQYF
TRBJ1-2 TRBD1 few TRBV7-3 TGTGCCAGCAGCTTAGGACAGGCCGGCGGAGGCTACACCTTC CASSLGQAGGGYTF
TRBJ2-7 - few TRBV7-9 TGTGCCAGCCAACTGACGGGAGAGCAGTACTTC CASQLTGEQYF
TRBJ2-7 - - TRBV27 TGTGCCAGCAGTTTTTCTGGGCAGGCCCTCTACGAGCAGTACTTC CASSFSGQALYEQYF
TRBJ1-1 TRBD1 - TRBV4-1 TGCGCCAGCAGCCAACCGTATCGGGACAGGGATTTTGAAGCTTTCTTT CASSQPYRDRDFEAFF
TRBJ1-6 - few TRBV18 TGTGCCAGCTCACATGACAGATCACCCCTCCACTTT CASSHDRSPLHF
TRBJ2-1 - - TRBV21-1 TGTGCCAGCAGCGAGGACGTTTTAGCGGGTCTAGGGAATGAGCAGTTCTTC CASSEDVLAGLGNEQFF
TRBJ2-1 - - TRBV9 TGTGCCAGCAGCGCAGACAATGAGCAGTTCTTC CASSADNEQFF
TRBJ2-1 TRBD2 - TRBV27 TGTGCCAGCAACGAGCGGGGATCCTACAATGAGCAGTTCTTC CASNERGSYNEQFF
TRBJ1-2 - - TRBV28 TGTGCCAGCAGTTTGGGAGGGGAGTTGCCTGGCTACACCTTC CASSLGGELPGYTF
TRBJ2-4 - - TRBV3-1/TRBV3-2 TGTGCCAGCGGAAACATTCAGTACTTC CASGNIQYF
TRBJ1-2 - - TRBV6-2/TRBV6-3 TGTGCCAGCAGTTCGACAGAAATTAACTATGGCTACACCTTC CASSSTEINYGYTF
TRBJ1-5 - - TRBV19 TGTGCCAGTAGTATTTCGGCTATTGACAATCAGCCCCAGCATTTT CASSISAIDNQPQHF
TRBJ2-7 - - TRBV7-6 TGTGCCAGCAGCCCCATCCCCGGGAGCTACGAGCAGTACTTC CASSPIPGSYEQYF
TRBJ1-2 TRBD1 - TRBV19 TGTGCCAGTAGTCCTCCCATCCGACAGGGTGGCTACACCTTC CASSPPIRQGGYTF
TRBJ1-1 - - TRBV2 TGTGCCAGCAGTGAAGGGATCAGTGCCACTGAAGCTTTCTTT CASSEGISATEAFF
TRBJ1-1 - - TRBV12-3/TRBV12-4 TGTGCCAGCAGTTTTGGGAACACTGAAGCTTTCTTT CASSFGNTEAFF
TRBJ1-2 - - TRBV18 TGTGCCAGCTCCCCCAGGGCCTATGGCTACACCTTC CASSPRAYGYTF
TRBJ2-5 - - TRBV3-1/TRBV3-2 TGTGCCAGCAGCCAAGGGGCGGGACAAGAGACCCAGTACTTC CASSQGAGQETQYF
TRBJ1-2 - - TRBV30 TGTGCCTGGAGTCTGGATAGCAGGGATTATGGCTACACCTTC CAWSLDSRDYGYTF
TRBJ2-1 - once TRBV14 TGTGCCAGCAGCCAAGATAGAAGGGTTTCCCCTTACAATGAGCAGTTCTTC CASSQDRRVSPYNEQFF
TRBJ2-1 TRBD2 - TRBV7-9 TGTGCCAGCAGCTTACCCCCGCGCGGGAGGCCTCTACTATACAATGAGCAGTTCTTC CASSLPPRGRPLLYNEQFF
TRBJ1-1 - once TRBV30 TGTGCCTCGCTAGCGGGAATCTTTAACACTGAAGCTTTCTTT CASLAGIFNTEAFF
TRBJ2-3 TRBD2 - TRBV9 TGTGCCAGCAGTTCTAGCGGGGGGGGCGCAGATACGCAGTATTTT CASSSSGGGADTQYF
TRBJ2-5 - - TRBV4-1 TGCGCCAGCAGCTCGAGGGAAGGTAATTTTGAGACCCAGTACTTC CASSSREGNFETQYF
TRBJ2-3 TRBD1 - TRBV7-3 TGTGCCAGCAGCTCCACAGGGGGCTCAGCAGATACGCAGTATTTT CASSSTGGSADTQYF
TRBJ2-1 - - TRBV7-2 TGTGCCAGCAGCTTACTCGGCCCCGGCAATGAGCAGTTCTTC CASSLLGPGNEQFF
TRBJ1-1 TRBD1 once TRBV3-1/TRBV3-2 TGTGCCAGCAGCCGGGACAGGGGCCGATTGAACACTGAAGCTTTCTTT CASSRDRGRLNTEAFF
TRBJ1-2 - - TRBV28 TGTGCCAGCCTCCACGGCGGCTACACCTTC CASLHGGYTF
TRBJ2-1 TRBD2 - TRBV24-1 TGTGCCACCAGTGATGTAGCGGGGGGGCGCAATGAGCAGTTCTTC CATSDVAGGRNEQFF
TRBJ1-6 TRBD1 - TRBV9 TGTGCCAGCAGCGTCGGGACAGGGCTCAATTCACCCCTCCACTTT CASSVGTGLNSPLHF
TRBJ2-1 - - TRBV6-5 TGTGCCAGCAGTCCACAAAGGACAACCCAGCAGTTCTTC CASSPQRTTQQFF
TRBJ2-5 - - TRBV12-5 TGTGCTAGTGGTTTGGGGCAGGGGGGATGGCAAGAGACCCAGTACTTC CASGLGQGGWQETQYF
TRBJ1-1 TRBD1 - TRBV6-6 TGTGCCAGCAGCCAAATCCAGGGGGCTGAAGCTTTCTTT CASSQIQGAEAFF
TRBJ1-1 TRBD1 - TRBV5-1 TGCGCCAGCAGCTCGGACAGGCCTGGGGTCACTGAAGCTTTCTTT CASSSDRPGVTEAFF
TRBJ2-7 - - TRBV6-1 TGTGCCAGCAGTGAACTAAACGAGCAGTACTTC CASSELNEQYF
TRBJ1-1 - - TRBV5-1 TGCGCCAGCAGCGGGAGCCAGACCCGACAGAACACTGAAGCTTTCTTT CASSGSQTRQNTEAFF